The 7 T cell receptor beta chains reported below all come from one sample, sequenced in a study of identical twins. TCRdb re-analysed the 5' RACE reads in MiXCR, keeping a single row per CDR3 protein. Here the sample spans 640,000 or so distinct CDR3 sequences, around 6.1% being singletons. Material: naive T cells sorted from blood. The receptors here all came from a man aged 18 to 30 in good health.

This clonotype was seen ten or more times. The chain couples TRBV5-1 to TRBJ2-1; D is unresolved. Trimming stripped 2 bases from V and 4 bases from J, with 13 bases between. Germline CDR1 SGHRS, CDR2 YFSETQ. The CDR3 has 15 amino acids. CDR3 sequence reads: CASSFITGPYNEQFF. CDR3 bases: TGCGCCAGCAGCTTTATCACGGGCCCTTACAATGAGCAGTTCTTC.

This clonotype showed up many times. The chain is built from TRBV20-1 and TRBJ2-7; 7 bases map to TRBD1. This CDR3 region has 12 residues. With 4 bases clipped from V and 5 bases from J, the junction kept 5 bases outside the gene matches. Germline values: CDR1 DFQATT, CDR2 SNEGSKA (reference sequence). CDR3 residues: CSATRQGHEQYF. The CDR3 DNA is TGCAGTGCTACCAGACAGGGCCACGAGCAGTACTTC.

The J gene is TRBJ2-7, the V gene TRBV7-9; 10 positions agree with TRBD1. V was clipped by 1 base and J by 6 bases; unmatched bases: 9. Germline loops: CDR1 SEHNR, CDR2 FQNEAQ (reference sequence). CDR3 length equals 16 residues. The CDR3 here is CASSLEAGTGDGEQYF. Here the CDR3 DNA reads TGTGCCAGCAGCTTAGAAGCCGGGACAGGGGACGGCGAGCAGTACTTC.

The chain is built from TRBV5-5 and TRBJ1-5; D remains ambiguous. This CDR3 region has 14 residues. Germline values: CDR1 SGHKS, CDR2 YYEKEE (reference sequence). Trimming pared 3 bases from V and 6 bases from J, leaving 13 bases between. The CDR3 DNA reads TGTGCCAGCAGCTCCGACTCATGGAGTCAGCCCCAGCATTTT. Amino acid sequence: CASSSDSWSQPQHF.

The rearrangement links TRBV15 to TRBJ1-5; no definite D call. Trimming took 5 bases from V and 5 from J, leaving 10 bases between them. Germline V gene data show CDR1 as LNHNV and CDR2 as YYDKDF (reference sequence). The CDR3 contains 13 residues. Here the CDR3 reads CATSGRWDQPQHF. CDR3 DNA: TGTGCCACCAGCGGCCGGTGGGATCAGCCCCAGCATTTT.

This clonotype was counted a few times. The chain links TRBV2 to TRBJ2-1; D is perhaps TRBD2 (5 bases). Per the germline V gene, CDR1 is SNHLY and CDR2 is FYNNEI. The V end lost 8 bases, the J end lost 3 bases, and 14 bases lay between the germline ends. This CDR3 has 14 amino acids. The CDR3 region has the DNA TGTGCCAGCCGAATAGCGAGGGTCTACAATGAGCAGTTCTTC. Its translation is CASRIARVYNEQFF.

This clonotype was recorded at least ten times. The V call is TRBV20-1, the J call TRBJ1-5, with 9 bases aligning to TRBD1. With 3 bases clipped from V and 5 bases from J, the junction kept 5 bases outside the gene matches. CDR3 size: 14 residues. Looked up from germline, CDR1 is DFQATT and CDR2 is SNEGSKA (reference sequence). CDR3 protein: CSARLRDRDQPQHF. The CDR3 nucleotides are TGCAGTGCTAGGCTCCGGGACAGGGATCAGCCCCAGCATTTT.